This record concerns one T cell receptor beta chain sequence. Its target is not known. Only in-frame clones appear in the TCRdb table, and some are missing; sequencing was by immunoSEQ multiplex PCR. The sample contains tens of thousands of clones, approximately 90% of which appear only once. The CDR3 consists of 16 residues. Germline CDR1 WNHNN, CDR2 SYGVQD (reference sequence). V lost 5 bases to trimming and J lost 2 bases, with 15 bases between them. This entry comes from a study of OX40 agonist ivuxolimab in advanced cancers. Study-level background: A male proportion of about 86% was recorded, with mean age around 55 years and range roughly 23 to 79.

Excluded were patients having autoimmune disease history or systemic immunosuppression. Overall study findings and caveats: The study found that CD8+ T cells averaged more expanded clones than CD4+.

Specimen: CD4+ or CD8+ T cells sorted from blood, collected in a trial of the OX40 agonist ivuxolimab. The receptor comes from an adult with an advanced solid tumor such as melanoma, head and neck, liver or kidney cancer. The genes are TRBV10-1 and TRBJ2-2; D is undetermined. The CDR3 DNA sequence: TGCGCCAGCAGTAACGACCGGAAAGGCAACACCGGGGAGCTGTTTTTT. It is translated as CASSNDRKGNTGELFF.